This note documents a single TCR beta chain sequence. Its cognate antigen is unknown. This sample is part of a study of shared clonotypes between healthy human individuals. General study findings and limits: Generally, naive subsets came out with larger estimated richness than memory subsets. Investigators collected only blood, and repertoires in tissues likely differ. Generation probabilities were higher for clonotypes shared across all four sorted-subset donors than for unshared ones.

Using immunoSEQ multiplex PCR, the repertoire was profiled, and TCRdb retains in-frame clones only, with some absent. The sample contains about 2 million clones, approximately 95% of which appear only once. Naive CD8 isolation took CD45RO-negative cells positively selected for CCR7 and excluded terminally differentiated effector memory CD45RA+ cells. CDR3 length: 14 residues. V lost 3 bases to trimming and J lost 8 bases, with 14 bases between them. Germline CDR1 is LNHDA and CDR2 is SQIVND (reference sequence). This receptor was taken from a man aged 18 to 29 in good health. The V and J genes are TRBV19 and TRBJ1-3; D not certain. Sequencing was performed on naive CD8+ T cells sorted from blood. DNA of the CDR3: TGTGCCAGTAGTATTCTTTCTGCCGGGGACACCATATATTTT. This translates into CASSILSAGDTIYF.